Sequencing of this T cell receptor (beta chain) was carried out in a study of shared clonotypes between healthy human individuals. The investigators split CD4+ cells into a CD45RA+ naive subset and a CD45RA-negative memory subset. The V and J ends lost 5 bases and 5 bases, in that order; junction bases with no gene match: 16. From germline, CDR1 is SGHNT and CDR2 YYREEE (reference sequence). The CDR3 is 17 amino acids. This clone appeared a few times. Assay: immunoSEQ multiplex PCR; the TCRdb copy retains only in-frame clones and omits some. The table lists around 350,000 clones, less than 85% of them singletons.

The clonotype comes from a man younger than 45 in good health. The chain uses TRBV5-4 and TRBJ2-5; 9 bases line up with TRBD1. Source material: memory CD4+ T cells sorted from blood. The subset was: CD45RA-negative fraction. CDR3 sequence reads: CASRPAGTGSGSETQYF. DNA of the CDR3: TGTGCCAGCAGACCGGCCGGGACAGGGTCGGGGAGCGAGACCCAGTACTTC.